Sequencing of this T cell receptor beta chain was carried out in a study of shared clonotypes between healthy human individuals. In the naive CD8 group, cells lacked CD45RO and were positively selected for CCR7, so terminally differentiated effector memory CD45RA+ cells were left out. V was shortened by 2 bases and J by 0 bases, with 5 bases between the two germline ends. This CDR3 is built from 14 residues. Germline V gene data show CDR1 as MNHEY and CDR2 as SMNVEV (reference sequence). With respect to this clone: The antigen is undetermined. Within the sample, other DNA sequences also encode this same CDR3.

Using immunoSEQ multiplex PCR, the repertoire was profiled, and TCRdb retains in-frame clones only, with some absent. This sample has roughly 2.1 million clones; 85% to 95% occur once, and the top ten carry approximately 1.7%. Study observations and caveats: Generation probability values for non-shared clonotypes were lower than those for clonotypes shared by all four donors. Across a handful of donors, naive CD4 shared around 5.4%, naive CD8 around 4%, memory CD4 2% to 2.5%, memory CD8 roughly 0.37%. Donor clonotype sharing was expected to depend on sequencing depth.

This clonotype was sampled from a man aged 18 to 30 in good health. Some clones in this sample may be carry-over from other donors' samples. The chain links TRBV27 to TRBJ1-5, with unresolved D. Sequenced sample: naive CD8+ T cells from PBMCs. CDR3 loop: CASSLRNSNQPQHF. The CDR3 DNA is TGTGCCAGCAGTTTACGCAATAGCAATCAGCCCCAGCATTTT.